The 28 T cell receptor beta chains below all came from one sample that was sequenced in a study of Tregs in tolerant kidney transplant recipients. The assay was immunoSEQ multiplex PCR, and TCRdb's table has in-frame clones only and misses some. The table for this sample gives some 25,000 clones. The nonmyeloablative bone marrow transplants came from related graft donors, with transient mixed chimerism. This sample comprised CD4+ T cells from blood (PBMCs), obtained 6 months after the transplant. These receptors were obtained from a human patient who received a combined kidney and bone marrow transplant. Some of the T cells may derive from the graft donor.

As for this clone: The sequenced fragment ends 3 residues before the CDR3 boundary, so the rest is inferred from the germline J gene. This rearrangement joins TRBV24-1 to TRBJ2-3; 9 nucleotides align to TRBD1. Germline V gene sequence: CDR1 KGHDR, CDR2 SFDVKD. The CDR3 length is 16 residues. The V segment lost 4 bases and the J segment 2 bases; nucleotides outside the gene matches: 6. The sequenced CDR3 bases are TGTGCCACCAGTGAGGACAGGGGCTACATCACAGATACG. It translates to CATSEDRGYITDT. The entire CDR3 protein reads CATSEDRGYITDTQYF.

This clone is deemed large by its frequency. Sequencing ends 3 residues short of the CDR3 end; the germline J gene provides the rest. This chain connects TRBV11-3 to TRBJ2-3; the D is unclear. Germline CDR1 and CDR2: SGHNT and YENEEA. Trimming removed 5 bases from V and 1 base from J, with 7 bases in between. This CDR3 comprises 13 residues. The chain's CDR3 is CASSLSGTDTQYF. Partial CDR3 DNA: TGTGCCAGCAGCCTGTCGGGCACAGATACG.

Worth noting for this clone: The CDR3 extends 3 residues past the end of the read, so its final part is completed from the germline J gene. The chain uses TRBV14 and TRBJ2-3; D might be TRBD1 (6 bases). Germline V gives CDR1 SGHDN, CDR2 FVKESK. The ends were cut back, 4 bases at V and 6 bases at J, with 11 bases in the middle. This CDR3 has 13 residues. The DNA read from the CDR3 is TGTGCCAGCAGCCGAAGACAGGCTGATACG. It translates to CASSRRQADT. The entire CDR3 protein is CASSRRQADTQYF. The full variable domain, completed using reference TRBV14 and TRBJ2-3, is EAGVTQFPSHSVIEKGQTVTLRCDPISGHDNLYWYRRVMGKEIKFLLHFVKESKQDESGMPNNRFLAERTGGTYSTLKVQPAELEDSGVYFCASSRRQADTQYFGPGTRLTVL.

Details on this clone: The read stops 3 residues short of the end of the CDR3; the missing end is completed from the germline J gene. This chain connects TRBV7-2 to TRBJ1-6; 9 bases match TRBD1. The germline gives CDR1 SGHTA, CDR2 FQGNSA. The CDR3 consists of 13 residues. CDR3 region: CASSLGTGVPLHF. The DNA read from the CDR3 is TGTGCCAGCAGCTTAGGGACAGGGGTCCCC.

In regard to this clone: The read ends 3 residues shy of where the CDR3 ends; the end is completed using the germline J gene. The chain combines TRBV4-1 with TRBJ1-1; no firm D call. Germline V CDR1 and CDR2: MGHRA, YSYEKL. This CDR3 contains 17 residues. V was shortened by 0 bases and J by 0 bases, with 14 bases between the two germline ends. The DNA read from the CDR3 is TGCGCCAGCAGCCAAGAAACCATAGGGTCTATGAACACTGAA. Translation: CASSQETIGSMNTE. The CDR3 in full is CASSQETIGSMNTEAFF.

Remarks on this clone: The read stops 3 residues short of the end of the CDR3; the missing end is completed from the germline J gene. This chain uses TRBV4-1 with TRBJ1-3; 7 bases line up with TRBD1. The V and J ends lost 1 base and 4 bases, in that order; junction bases with no gene match: 10. CDR3 length equals 17 residues. In germline, CDR1 is MGHRA, CDR2 YSYEKL. Partial CDR3 DNA: TGCGCCAGCAGCCAAGGAGTTCGGAGGGGGCAAGGAAACACC. Amino acids: CASSQGVRRGQGNT. The CDR3, in full, reads CASSQGVRRGQGNTIYF.

Turning to this clone: Read sequence stops 3 residues before the CDR3 end, and the germline J gene provides the missing end. The chain employs TRBV20-1 and TRBJ2-2; 7 bases line up with TRBD2. Germline V gene lookup returns CDR1 DFQATT and CDR2 SNEGSKA (reference sequence). The V segment lost 1 base and the J segment 4 bases; nucleotides outside the gene matches: 9. The CDR3 is 16 amino acids. The CDR3 reads CSARVERTSRTGELFF. CDR3 DNA (partial): TGCAGTGCTAGAGTAGAGAGGACTAGTCGCACCGGGGAG.

Note on this clone: The read stops 3 residues short of the end of the CDR3; the missing end is completed from the germline J gene. V usage is TRBV5-1 and J usage is TRBJ2-3, with 10 bases that match TRBD2. The CDR3 extends over 14 amino acids. V shed 5 bases and J 6 bases; nucleotides not matched to a gene: 6. In germline, CDR1 is SGHRS, CDR2 YFSETQ. Incomplete CDR3 DNA: TGCGCCAGCAGAAGAGCGGGGGGGCTGGATACG. Its translation: CASRRAGGLDT. In full, the CDR3 is CASRRAGGLDTQYF.

Turning to this clone: The read ends 3 residues before the CDR3 terminus; that terminus is restored from the germline J gene. This chain joins TRBV20-1 and TRBJ1-6; D remains unclear. Germline V lookup: CDR1 DFQATT, CDR2 SNEGSKA (reference sequence). This CDR3 comprises 14 residues. Trimming shortened V by 4 bases and J by 10 bases, and 17 bases separated the two germline ends. The CDR3 bases that were read are TGCAGTGCTATTCCAACAGAGGGTAGGTCACCC. It codes for CSAIPTEGRSP. The entire CDR3 reads CSAIPTEGRSPLHF.

The CDR3 spells CASSLGDRNQPQHF. The part of the CDR3 DNA that was read is TGCGCCAGCAGCTTGGGGGACAGAAATCAGCCC. The chain uses TRBV5-1 and TRBJ1-5; 7 nucleotides agree with TRBD1. The read halts 3 residues ahead of the CDR3 end, with the missing end drawn from the germline J gene. Germline V gene sequence: CDR1 SGHRS, CDR2 YFSETQ. The CDR3 totals 14 residues. J was trimmed by 4 bases and V by 0 bases; bases with no gene match: 1.

As to this clone: The missing CDR3 end, 3 residues past where the read stops, is filled in from the germline J gene. This chain uses TRBV5-1 with TRBJ2-1; 9 bases align to TRBD2. The CDR3 has 15 residues. J lost 7 bases, V lost 2 bases, and 7 bases had no gene match. CDR1 and CDR2 from the germline V gene are SGHRS and YFSETQ. The CDR3 sequence: CASSFQGLARNEQFF. The CDR3 bases that were read are TGCGCCAGCAGCTTTCAGGGACTAGCTAGGAATGAG.

As concerns this clone: From the germline J gene comes the end of the CDR3, since the read stops 3 residues before it. The chain carries TRBV7-2 and TRBJ2-5; D is unclear. The CDR3 has 15 amino acids. Trimming stripped 1 base from V and 1 base from J, with 10 bases between. Per the germline V gene, CDR1 is SGHTA and CDR2 is FQGNSA. CDR3 bases read: TGTGCCAGCAGCTTAGTTAAGGGTCGCCAAGAGACC. It is translated as CASSLVKGRQET. The CDR3 in full is CASSLVKGRQETQYF.

Details on this clone: The read falls 3 residues short of the CDR3 end, and the missing part is taken from the germline J gene. The V call is TRBV5-1, the J call TRBJ2-5; 9 bases fit TRBD1. The germline V gene encodes CDR1 SGHRS and CDR2 YFSETQ. This CDR3 comprises 15 residues. J lost 5 bases, V lost 4 bases, and 9 bases had no gene match. The covered CDR3 bases are TGCGCCAGCAGCGCGACCGGGACAGGGAAGGAGACC. Its translation: CASSATGTGKET. The CDR3 in its entirety is CASSATGTGKETQYF.

To note about this clone: The read terminates 3 residues ahead of where the CDR3 ends, so the germline J gene completes it. The chain is built from TRBV7-8 and TRBJ2-3; D is ambiguous. CDR1 and CDR2 from the germline V gene are SGHVS and FQNEAQ. Trimming pared 1 base from V and 1 base from J, leaving 6 bases between. There are 14 residues in the CDR3. The CDR3 bases that were read are TGTGCCAGCAGCTTAGGTCTCGGCACAGATACG. Protein product: CASSLGLGTDT. The full CDR3 protein reads CASSLGLGTDTQYF.

To note about this clone: From the germline J gene comes the end of the CDR3, since the read stops 3 residues before it. The V gene is TRBV19, the J gene TRBJ1-2, with 7 bases aligning to TRBD1. Germline CDR1 is LNHDA and CDR2 is SQIVND (reference sequence). This CDR3 spans 15 amino acids. The covered CDR3 bases are TGTGCCAGTAGACCGTGGGACAGCCTACTAAGCGGC. Translation: CASRPWDSLLSG. The complete CDR3 sequence is CASRPWDSLLSGYTF.

Comments on this clone: The read terminates 3 residues ahead of where the CDR3 ends, so the germline J gene completes it. J is TRBJ2-3 and V is TRBV7-7; a weak D match, TRBD2 (6 bases). V shed 8 bases and J shed 6 bases, with 15 bases lying between them. The length of the CDR3 is 13 residues. Germline assignment: CDR1 SSHAT and CDR2 FNYEAQ (reference sequence). CDR3 DNA (partial): TGTGCCAGCGCCGAGGGGACTGCGGATACG. It translates to CASAEGTADT. The whole CDR3 sequence reads CASAEGTADTQYF.

Notes on this clone: The read gets to within 3 residues of the CDR3 end, and the germline J gene fills in the rest. V and J are TRBV7-7 and TRBJ2-2, with D perhaps matching TRBD1 or TRBD2 (5 bases each). This CDR3 contains 16 residues. In germline, CDR1 is SSHAT, CDR2 FNYEAQ (reference sequence). V lost 2 bases and J 6 bases, leaving 16 bases between the germline ends. The CDR3 bases that were read are TGTGCCAGCAGCTTATTCGGAAGAGGGGTCCCCGGGGAG. Protein sequence: CASSLFGRGVPGE. The entire CDR3 protein reads CASSLFGRGVPGELFF.

A word on this clone: The CDR3 end lies 3 residues beyond the end of the read and is filled in from the germline J gene. The chain has TRBV30 and TRBJ2-1; D perhaps matches TRBD2 (5 bases). Trimming left V 7 bases short and J 6 bases short, with 25 bases between. Germline V CDR1 and CDR2: GTSNPN, SVGIG (reference sequence). The CDR3 covers 16 residues. CDR3 bases read: TGTGCCTTCGCCGCCAGCGGCCAATCTAAATTCAATGAG. Its translation is CAFAASGQSKFNE. The entire CDR3 protein is CAFAASGQSKFNEQFF.

The part of the CDR3 DNA that was read is TGCAGTGCTAGAGGTAAAATGCGGGGGTCCTATGGC. This encodes CSARGKMRGSYG. The whole CDR3 sequence reads CSARGKMRGSYGYTF. The chain has TRBV20-1 and TRBJ1-2; D is possibly TRBD1 (5 bases). Read coverage stops 3 residues before the CDR3 terminus; the germline J gene supplies the remainder. V was shortened by 1 base and J by 4 bases, with 16 bases between the two germline ends. This CDR3 spans 15 amino acids. Germline CDR1 is DFQATT and CDR2 is SNEGSKA (reference sequence).

As regards this clone: The CDR3 end lies 3 residues beyond the end of the read and is filled in from the germline J gene. V and J are TRBV11-2 and TRBJ2-1; D call uncertain. The V end was cut by 3 bases, the J end by 2 bases, with 11 bases between. Germline V lookup: CDR1 SGHAT, CDR2 FQNNGV. The CDR3 loop spans 15 amino acids. The CDR3: CASSFWAATYNEQFF. Incomplete CDR3 DNA: TGTGCCAGCAGCTTTTGGGCTGCTACCTACAATGAG.

With regard to this clone: Read sequence stops 3 residues before the CDR3 end, and the germline J gene provides the missing end. The chain employs TRBV18 and TRBJ1-5, with D possibly TRBD1 on 6 matching bases. Looked up from germline, CDR1 is KGHSH and CDR2 is LQKENI. Trimming left V 3 bases short and J 3 bases short, with 12 bases between. The CDR3 runs 15 residues. CDR3 bases read: TGTGCCAGCTCACCGGGCGGGGGCTTCAATCAGCCC. Translating it yields CASSPGGGFNQP. The CDR3 in full is CASSPGGGFNQPQHF.

Of note for this clone: Read data end 3 residues before the CDR3 end; the end is taken from the germline J gene. V usage is TRBV20-1 and J usage is TRBJ2-5; 7 bases fit TRBD1. This CDR3 region has 14 residues. The J segment lost 7 bases and the V segment lost 0 bases, leaving 8 bases of the junction unmatched. Germline values: CDR1 DFQATT, CDR2 SNEGSKA (reference sequence). The CDR3 sequence is CSARDPPGGRTQYF. The DNA read from the CDR3 is TGCAGTGCTAGAGATCCGCCAGGGGGACGGACC.

Worth noting for this clone: The CDR3 end lies 3 residues beyond the end of the read and is filled in from the germline J gene. V gene TRBV20-1 combines with J gene TRBJ1-2; 12 positions agree with TRBD1. Germline V CDR1 and CDR2: DFQATT, SNEGSKA (reference sequence). CDR3 length equals 14 residues. The J segment lost 6 bases and the V segment lost 5 bases, leaving 7 bases of the junction unmatched. This CDR3 is CSAPEGQGANGYTF. The sequenced CDR3 bases are TGCAGTGCTCCGGAGGGACAGGGGGCAAATGGC.

In regard to this clone: The sequence runs out 3 residues before the end of the CDR3; the remainder is reconstructed from the germline J gene. This chain joins TRBV6-2 or TRBV6-3 and TRBJ1-5; no reliable D call. Germline lookup yields CDR1 MNHEY and CDR2 SVGEGT. V was trimmed by 2 bases and J by 2 bases, leaving 10 bases between them. This CDR3 contains 15 residues. The part of the CDR3 DNA that was read is TGTGCCAGCAGTTACGGTGGAGGGCGCAATCAGCCC. Protein: CASSYGGGRNQP. The whole CDR3 reads CASSYGGGRNQPQHF.

Points on this clone: The CDR3 extends 3 residues past the end of the read, so its final part is completed from the germline J gene. The chain combines TRBV7-6 with TRBJ2-1; 9 bases line up with TRBD2. The V segment lost 2 bases and the J segment 7 bases; nucleotides outside the gene matches: 3. The CDR3 has 14 amino acids. CDR1 is SGHVS, CDR2 FNYEAQ, per germline. This CDR3 is CASSLHAGGNEQFF. CDR3 bases read: TGTGCCAGCAGCTTACACGCGGGAGGGAATGAG.

On this clone itself: The CDR3 end lies 3 residues beyond the end of the read and is filled in from the germline J gene. The rearrangement joins TRBV18 to TRBJ2-3; 13 nucleotides align to TRBD2. The V gene end was trimmed by 3 bases and the J gene end by 2 bases; junction bases not matched to a gene: 5. Germline values: CDR1 KGHSH, CDR2 LQKENI. This CDR3 is 17 amino acids long. The CDR3 bases that were read are TGTGCCAGCTCACCCCTTACTAGCGGGAGGGCCACAGATACG. Amino acid sequence: CASSPLTSGRATDT. The entire CDR3 sequence reads CASSPLTSGRATDTQYF.

A word on this clone: Read coverage stops 3 residues before the CDR3 terminus; the germline J gene supplies the remainder. The chain employs TRBV29-1 and TRBJ1-2; weak D call: TRBD1 (5 bases). The V and J ends lost 4 bases and 2 bases respectively, with 8 bases between them. CDR1 and CDR2 (germline): SQVTM, ANQGSEA. This CDR3 is built from 12 residues. CDR3 protein: CSVVEGNYGYTF. The sequenced part of the CDR3 DNA is TGCAGCGTTGTGGAGGGGAACTATGGC.

The CDR3 DNA, read in part, is TGCGCCAGCAGCGCGGGACTAGCGGGAGAACGGTCAGATACG. Amino acids: CASSAGLAGERSDT. The CDR3 as a whole reads CASSAGLAGERSDTQYF. This chain uses TRBV5-1 with TRBJ2-3; 14 positions agree with TRBD2. The read falls 3 residues short of the CDR3 end, and the missing part is taken from the germline J gene. Per germline, CDR1 SGHRS and CDR2 YFSETQ. This CDR3 spans 17 amino acids. V lost 4 bases and J lost 4; bases outside the gene matches: 8.